Sequencing of this TCR beta chain was carried out in a study of early T cells in non-severe SARS-CoV-2 infection. TCRdb reanalysed the 5' RACE reads using MiXCR and keeps one entry per CDR3 protein. In the table there are 100,000 to 150,000 distinct CDR3 sequences, 14% to 15% of which are singletons. V shed 9 bases and J shed 12 bases, with 18 bases lying between them. The germline CDR1 and CDR2 sequences are LNHDA and SQIVND (reference sequence). The CDR3 runs 12 residues. This receptor was taken from an adult who was a healthcare worker with PCR-confirmed SARS-CoV-2 infection or an uninfected control (not recorded which). The sequenced sample was whole blood. This chain joins TRBV19 and TRBJ2-1; a weak D match, TRBD2 (6 bases). The CDR3 loop is CASTSSDLAQFF. As DNA, the CDR3 is TGTGCCAGCACCTCTAGCGACCTGGCGCAGTTCTTC.